Following are 25 T cell receptor beta chains from one sample sequenced in a study of breast tumors, draining lymph nodes, adjacent tissues. TCRdb independently ran MiXCR on the multiplex PCR reads; one entry per CDR3 protein. The repertoire holds approximately 230,000 distinct CDR3 sequences, with under 40% as singletons. The lymph nodes were axillary draining lymph nodes from breast cancer patients. The sequencing sample was made of axillary lymph node tissue. The receptors derive from a female donor with breast cancer. Some clones in this sample may be carry-over from other donors' samples.

This clonotype was seen many times. The chain recombines TRBV6-5 with TRBJ2-7; TRBD1 matches 8 bases. After removal of 5 bases from V and 3 bases from J, the junction contained 12 bases not matched to a gene. The CDR3 runs 16 residues. The germline V gene encodes CDR1 MNHEY and CDR2 SVGAGI. The CDR3 bases are TGTGCCAGCAGTCACGGGGTGACAGGGGACCTCTACGAGCAGTACTTC. Its translation is CASSHGVTGDLYEQYF.

The genes are TRBV7-9 and TRBJ1-2, with 9 bases fitting TRBD1. In germline, CDR1 is SEHNR, CDR2 FQNEAQ (reference sequence). There are 16 residues in the CDR3. The V gene end was trimmed by 5 bases and the J gene end by 8 bases; junction bases not matched to a gene: 15. CDR3 loop: CASSPTSSGQGGGYTF. In nucleotides, the CDR3 is TGTGCCAGCAGCCCGACTAGCTCGGGACAGGGAGGCGGCTACACCTTC.

This clonotype has at least ten counts. The chain is built from TRBV5-1 and TRBJ2-1; 7 nucleotides agree with TRBD2. This CDR3 is 15 amino acids long. Germline V CDR1 and CDR2: SGHRS, YFSETQ. The junction had 8 bases not matched to a gene; V was cut back by 4 bases and J by 4 bases. The CDR3 sequence is CASSLARGSYNEQFF. The DNA of the CDR3 is TGCGCCAGCAGCCTCGCCCGCGGGAGTTACAATGAGCAGTTCTTC.

This clonotype was observed at least ten times. The chain is built from TRBV11-2 and TRBJ2-3, with TRBD2 identical over 14 bases. The V and J ends lost 2 bases and 3 bases, in that order; junction bases with no gene match: 7. The germline gives CDR1 SGHAT, CDR2 FQNNGV. The CDR3 has 18 residues. The CDR3 DNA follows: TGTGCCAGCAGCTTAACAAGACTAGCGGGAGGGGGTACAGATACGCAGTATTTT. This translates into CASSLTRLAGGGTDTQYF.

Notes on this clonotype: This sequence may be a read error, since a much larger clone differs from it by one base. The genes are TRBV6-1 and TRBJ2-7; a possible D gene is TRBD2 (5 bases). V was clipped by 4 bases and J by 12 bases, with 13 bases between them. The CDR3 runs to 11 residues. Germline-derived CDR1 and CDR2 are MNHNS and SASEGT. Here the CDR3 reads CASSAIAQGYF. The CDR3 bases are TGTGCCAGCAGTGCAATAGCGCAAGGGTACTTC.

This clonotype was picked up many times. The genes are TRBV7-9 and TRBJ2-1; D unclear. Trimming shortened V by 7 bases and J by 2 bases, and 9 bases separated the two germline ends. Germline V gene sequence: CDR1 SEHNR, CDR2 FQNEAQ (reference sequence). CDR3 size: 13 residues. The CDR3 spells CASTLPPYNEQFF. The CDR3 nucleotides read TGTGCCAGCACCCTCCCCCCCTACAATGAGCAGTTCTTC.

This clonotype was seen repeatedly, ten times or more. The chain has TRBV2 and TRBJ2-6; D may match TRBD1 or TRBD2 (6 bases each). Germline V gene data show CDR1 as SNHLY and CDR2 as FYNNEI. This CDR3 spans 15 amino acids. The germline V and J ends were trimmed by 4 bases and 2 bases, with 9 bases remaining between them. CDR3 in DNA: TGTGCCAGCAGTGTGGGGGGCACTGGGGCCAACGTCCTGACTTTC. The encoded protein is CASSVGGTGANVLTF.

This clonotype appeared a few times. This rearrangement joins TRBV12-5 to TRBJ1-1; perhaps TRBD1 as D (5 bases). Germline CDR1 and CDR2: LGHNT and FRNRAP. The CDR3 loop spans 15 amino acids. V was clipped by 4 bases and J by 3 bases, with 15 bases between them. The CDR3: CASGSTEQVDTEAFF. The CDR3 DNA is TGTGCTAGTGGTTCGACCGAACAGGTAGACACTGAAGCTTTCTTT.

This clonotype was counted many times. In DNA, the CDR3 is TGCAGTGCTAGCGGGAAGTCCTACAATGAGCAGTTCTTC. It codes for CSASGKSYNEQFF. This chain uses TRBV20-1 with TRBJ2-1; possible D gene TRBD2, 5 bases. Germline V lookup: CDR1 DFQATT, CDR2 SNEGSKA (reference sequence). V lost 3 bases, J lost 1 base, and 7 bases lay in between. The CDR3 length is 13 residues.

This clonotype was recorded at least ten times. The chain is built from TRBV2 and TRBJ2-7; 9 nucleotides align to TRBD1. Germline CDR1 SNHLY, CDR2 FYNNEI. The length of the CDR3 is 15 residues. V lost 4 bases and J lost 1; bases outside the gene matches: 5. The CDR3 region has the DNA TGTGCCAGCAGTGCGTCCGGGACAGGGTCCTACGAGCAGTACTTC. Translation: CASSASGTGSYEQYF.

This clonotype was counted between two and nine times. This chain links TRBV14 with TRBJ2-2; D is possibly TRBD1 (6 bases). CDR3 length equals 15 residues. The germline gives CDR1 SGHDN, CDR2 FVKESK. V shed 6 bases and J shed 6 bases, with 17 bases lying between them. The chain's CDR3 is CASSYRERISGELFF. CDR3 DNA sequence: TGTGCCAGCAGTTACAGGGAAAGAATTTCCGGGGAGCTGTTTTTT.

This clonotype appeared many times. The CDR3 reads CATSRDQEHRISYEQYF. CDR3 sequence (DNA): TGTGCCACCAGCAGAGATCAGGAGCATCGGATCTCCTACGAGCAGTACTTC. The rearrangement links TRBV15 to TRBJ2-7; D remains ambiguous. Between the trimmed V and J ends, which lost 0 bases and 0 bases, there was a span of 15 bases. CDR1 is LNHNV, CDR2 YYDKDF, per germline (reference sequence). The CDR3 has 17 amino acids.

The chain's CDR3 is CASSFEGLGNTEAFF. CDR3 DNA sequence: TGTGCCAGCAGCTTTGAAGGGCTAGGGAACACTGAAGCTTTCTTT. The gene calls are TRBV11-1 and TRBJ1-1, with D hard to call. This CDR3 is 15 amino acids long. V was cut by 3 bases and J by 1 base, with 12 bases left in between. CDR1 is SGHAT and CDR2 is FQDESV in the germline V gene (reference sequence).

This clonotype was detected many times. This sequence joins TRBV28 and TRBJ1-5; D might be TRBD1 (5 bases). V dropped 11 bases and J dropped 4 bases, with 12 bases sitting between them. Per the germline V gene, CDR1 is MDHEN and CDR2 is SYDVKM. This CDR3 has 12 residues. CDR3 sequence: CAWSRGNQPQHF. The CDR3 DNA is TGTGCCTGGTCTAGGGGTAATCAGCCCCAGCATTTT.

This clonotype appeared a few times. A much larger clone lies one base from this, so it may be a read error. For the CDR3, the DNA is TGCAGTGCCAGCGACACCTACGAGCAGTCCTTC. It is translated as CSASDTYEQSF. The genes are TRBV20-1 and TRBJ2-7, with unresolved D. Germline values: CDR1 DFQATT, CDR2 SNEGSKA (reference sequence). The CDR3 spans 11 residues.

The sample holds a few counts of this clonotype. A much larger clone is a single base away; this may be a read error. This chain connects TRBV12-3 or TRBV12-4 to TRBJ1-5; 9 bases agree with TRBD1. This CDR3 has 14 residues. Trimming took 3 bases from V and 11 from J; bases not matched to a gene: 8. The CDR3, as DNA: TGTGCCAGCAGTTTCCGGGACAGGGTTTCAGCCCAGCATTTT. This sequence encodes CASSFRDRVSAQHF.

The chain recombines TRBV10-3 with TRBJ2-3; 7 bases match TRBD1. Germline-derived CDR1 and CDR2 are ENHRY and SYGVKD. Losses at the gene ends were 10 bases for V and 4 bases for J; bases not matched to a gene: 2. This CDR3 region has 11 residues. CDR3 in DNA: TGTGCCACTGGACAGGCAGATACGCAGTATTTT. Translation gives CATGQADTQYF.

At least ten counts were recorded for this clonotype. This chain connects TRBV5-1 to TRBJ2-1; 8 bases match TRBD2. Germline CDR1 is SGHRS and CDR2 is YFSETQ. Losses at the gene ends were 1 base for V and 6 bases for J; bases not matched to a gene: 9. This CDR3 has 16 residues. CDR3 sequence: CASSLREGLRSNEQFF. CDR3 sequence (DNA): TGCGCCAGCAGCTTGCGGGAGGGCCTTAGGAGCAATGAGCAGTTCTTC.

This clonotype was detected many times. The chain employs TRBV7-9 and TRBJ2-1, with 9 bases aligning to TRBD2. V dropped 3 bases and J dropped 7; count of bases not matched to a gene: 10. The CDR3 loop spans 16 amino acids. Germline V CDR1 and CDR2: SEHNR, FQNEAQ (reference sequence). In nucleotides, the CDR3 is TGTGCCAGCAGCTTGGAAGCGGGAGGTCTGGGGAATGAGCAGTTCTTC. Protein sequence: CASSLEAGGLGNEQFF.

This clonotype was picked up many times. The J gene is TRBJ2-3, the V gene TRBV5-1, with D possibly matching TRBD2 (5 bases). V shed 7 bases and J shed 1 base, with 10 bases lying between them. This CDR3 spans 13 amino acids. Germline V gene sequence: CDR1 SGHRS, CDR2 YFSETQ. The CDR3 coding sequence is TGCGCCAGCCGCCCCGGGGGCACAGATACGCAGTATTTT. Protein sequence: CASRPGGTDTQYF.

This clonotype was observed at least ten times. This rearrangement joins TRBV19 to TRBJ2-3, with D perhaps TRBD1 (6 bases). The V gene lost 5 bases and the J gene lost 6 bases, with 24 bases spanning the gap. Germline CDR1 reads LNHDA; CDR2 reads SQIVND (reference sequence). This CDR3 is 17 amino acids long. The CDR3 spells CASSPPRGRASLDTQYF. DNA of the CDR3: TGTGCCAGTAGTCCCCCCAGGGGTAGGGCCTCCCTGGATACGCAGTATTTT.

This clonotype was seen many times. The genes are TRBV30 and TRBJ2-5, with TRBD1 identical over 8 bases. The V gene's germline CDR1 is GTSNPN and CDR2 SVGIG (reference sequence). Germline trimming cut 2 bases from V and 5 bases from J; bases unmatched to any gene: 4. CDR3 length: 13 amino acids. CDR3 residues: CAWSTDRAETQYF. CDR3 bases: TGTGCCTGGAGTACGGACAGGGCCGAGACCCAGTACTTC.

This clonotype appeared many times. The rearrangement joins TRBV20-1 to TRBJ1-5; 8 bases fit TRBD1. The CDR3 spans 17 residues. V gave up 1 base and J gave up 4 bases; unmatched junction bases: 12. Per the germline V gene, CDR1 is DFQATT and CDR2 is SNEGSKA (reference sequence). CDR3 in amino acids: CSARGGSGGAGNQPQHF. The CDR3 DNA reads as TGCAGTGCTAGAGGCGGTTCAGGGGGCGCGGGGAATCAGCCCCAGCATTTT.

This clonotype was counted ten times or more. The rearrangement uses TRBV15 and TRBJ2-7; 8 nucleotides line up with TRBD2. Per germline, CDR1 LNHNV and CDR2 YYDKDF (reference sequence). The CDR3 loop spans 14 amino acids. V lost 3 bases to trimming and J lost 2 bases; unmatched junction nucleotides: 3. Here the CDR3 DNA reads TGTGCCACCAGCAGGGGACTAGAGGCCTACGAGCAGTACTTC. Amino acids: CATSRGLEAYEQYF.

This clonotype appeared many times. The V call is TRBV4-2, the J call TRBJ2-5, with 12 bases that match TRBD2. The CDR3 is 19 amino acids. The germline gives CDR1 LGHNA, CDR2 YNFKEQ. V was pared by 0 bases and J by 4 bases, with 12 bases of the junction left unmatched. CDR3 DNA sequence: TGTGCCAGCAGCCAAGATCTGGCTAGCGGGAGGGACGGAAGAGAGACCCAGTACTTC. It translates to CASSQDLASGRDGRETQYF.